This T cell receptor (beta chain) was sequenced in a study of cytomegalovirus exposure and HLA in healthy donors. Turning to this clone: What it binds is not known.

TCRdb's table, derived via immunoSEQ multiplex PCR, lists solely in-frame clones and lacks some. Seen here are some 150,000 clones, approximately 86% observed once, and the top ten hold approximately 2.6%. Regarding the study as a whole: The study listed under 200 cytomegalovirus-associated TCR beta chains.

The CDR3 is made up of 16 amino acids. The germline gives CDR1 MNHNY, CDR2 SVGAGI (reference sequence). The junction had 4 bases not matched to a gene; V was cut back by 2 bases and J by 3 bases. It was the approximately 120-subject validation cohort, separate from the approximately 700-subject first cohort, to which the donors belonged. The rearrangement uses TRBV6-6 and TRBJ1-2, with 12 nucleotides matching TRBD1. This receptor was obtained from a man between 18 and 35 years old in good health and CMV-seropositive. Specimen: PBMCs. This CDR3 is CASSYKGTGGDYGYTF. CDR3 in DNA: TGTGCCAGCAGTTACAAGGGGACAGGGGGCGACTATGGCTACACCTTC.